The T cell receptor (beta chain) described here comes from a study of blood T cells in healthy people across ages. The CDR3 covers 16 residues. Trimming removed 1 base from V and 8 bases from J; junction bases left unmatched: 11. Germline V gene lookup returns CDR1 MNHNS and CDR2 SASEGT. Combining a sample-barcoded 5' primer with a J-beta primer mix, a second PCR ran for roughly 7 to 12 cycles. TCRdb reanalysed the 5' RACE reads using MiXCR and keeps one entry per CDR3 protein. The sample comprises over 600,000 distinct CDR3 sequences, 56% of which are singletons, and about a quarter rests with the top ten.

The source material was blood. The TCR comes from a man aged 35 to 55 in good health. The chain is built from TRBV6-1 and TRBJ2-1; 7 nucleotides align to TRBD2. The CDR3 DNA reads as TGTGCCAGCAGTGAAGTCTTAGGGAGGGGAAAAGATGAGCAGTTCTTC. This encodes CASSEVLGRGKDEQFF.